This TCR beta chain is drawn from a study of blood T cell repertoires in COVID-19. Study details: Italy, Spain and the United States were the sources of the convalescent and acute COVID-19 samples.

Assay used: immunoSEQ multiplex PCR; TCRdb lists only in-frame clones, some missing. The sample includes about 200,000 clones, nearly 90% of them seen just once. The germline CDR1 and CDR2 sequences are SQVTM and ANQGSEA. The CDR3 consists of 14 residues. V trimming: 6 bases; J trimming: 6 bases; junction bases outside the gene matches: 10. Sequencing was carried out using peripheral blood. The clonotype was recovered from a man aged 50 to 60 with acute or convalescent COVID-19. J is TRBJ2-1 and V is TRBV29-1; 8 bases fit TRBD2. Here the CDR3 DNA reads TGCAGCGTGGGGGTAGCGGGAAAGGGCAATGAGCAGTTCTTC. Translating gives CSVGVAGKGNEQFF.